The clone carrying this T cell receptor (beta chain) was counted a few times. Antigen: not known. This sample was included in a study of cytomegalovirus exposure and HLA in healthy donors. Background on the study: Around 87 million unique TCRs, all from HLA-typed donors, were included in an early release of the data.

The PCR contained 60 Vbeta and 13 Jbeta primers. TCRdb's table, derived via immunoSEQ multiplex PCR, lists solely in-frame clones and lacks some. This table has about 130,000 clones, about four fifths appearing once. Trimming took off 3 bases at V and 2 bases at J, with 8 bases between the two ends. The CDR3 has 15 residues. Per the germline V gene, CDR1 is LNHDA and CDR2 is SQIVND (reference sequence). Study-wide points: A later analysis reported that several of the most significant clusters appeared to be linked to common viral pathogens, among them Epstein-Barr virus.

The sequencing input was PBMCs. The receptor's source is a young man in good health and CMV-seronegative. The chain uses TRBV19 and TRBJ2-6; D is unresolved. The CDR3 sequence: CASSISVAGANVLTF. As DNA, the CDR3 is TGTGCCAGTAGTATTTCAGTGGCTGGGGCCAACGTCCTGACTTTC.